The rows below give T cell receptor beta chains drawn from one sample of a study of response to subunit inactivated influenza vaccine. MiXCR, run by TCRdb on the RT-PCR reads, gives a single entry per CDR3 protein. This table has about 500,000 distinct CDR3 sequences, approximately 7.3% appearing once. The sequenced sample was PBMCs from blood, obtained around 2 years after vaccination. The receptors originated from a man aged 50 to 69 who received an inactivated influenza vaccine. The CDR3 runs from the conserved cysteine through the conserved F or W. D genes are given only for firm matches. Clone size is not always given. Where it is, it says once, few, many or a class for expanded clones.

length: 15
D: TRBD1
size: few
V: TRBV4-3
J: TRBJ2-2
DNA: TGCGCCAGCAGCCTCTACAGGGGTAGCACCGGGGAGCTGTTTTTT
CDR3: CASSLYRGSTGELFF

length: 14
D: NA
size: NA
V: TRBV3-1
J: TRBJ1-5
DNA: TGTGCCAGCAGCCAAGGGACAGCCGATCAGCCCCAGCATTTT
CDR3: CASSQGTADQPQHF

length: 15
D: TRBD2
size: NA
V: TRBV4-1
J: TRBJ2-7
DNA: TGCGCCAGCAGCCAAGGTAGTAGCGGGACCTACGAGCAGTACTTC
CDR3: CASSQGSSGTYEQYF

length: 12
D: NA
size: NA
V: TRBV12-3/TRBV12-4
J: TRBJ1-1
DNA: TGTGCCAGCAGGTACCCCCACGCAGAAGCTTTCTTT
CDR3: CASRYPHAEAFF

length: 13
D: NA
size: many
V: TRBV2
J: TRBJ2-7
DNA: TGTGCCAGCAACCGCGGCGGGGCCTACGAGCAGTACTTC
CDR3: CASNRGGAYEQYF

length: 16
D: NA
size: NA
V: TRBV4-1
J: TRBJ1-2
DNA: TGCGCCAGCAGCCAAGATCCCACAGTCTCTAACTATGGCTACACCTTC
CDR3: CASSQDPTVSNYGYTF

length: 12
D: NA
size: NA
V: TRBV20-1
J: TRBJ2-4
DNA: TGCAGTGCTAGACAGAGTACAAACATTCAGTACTTC
CDR3: CSARQSTNIQYF

length: 13
D: NA
size: NA
V: TRBV7-9
J: TRBJ2-4
DNA: TGTGCCAGCAGCTTCGGCCATGACTACATTCAGTACTTC
CDR3: CASSFGHDYIQYF

length: 15
D: NA
size: NA
V: TRBV27
J: TRBJ2-1
DNA: TGTGCCAGCAGTTTTAACGGACTGCCTAACAATGAGCAGTTCTTC
CDR3: CASSFNGLPNNEQFF

length: 16
D: NA
size: few
V: TRBV21-1
J: TRBJ2-1
DNA: TGTGCCAGCAGCAAACCCCACAGGGTATTCTACAATGAGCAGTTCTTC
CDR3: CASSKPHRVFYNEQFF

length: 20
D: NA
size: few
V: TRBV5-1
J: TRBJ1-4
DNA: TGCGCCAGCAGCCCGCGACCCATCCGACCCGGACACTCAACTAATGAAAAACTGTTTTTT
CDR3: CASSPRPIRPGHSTNEKLFF

length: 15
D: NA
size: few
V: TRBV20-1
J: TRBJ2-2
DNA: TGCAGTGCTAGTTCCCCTAGCATGTTGGCCGGGGAGCTGTTTTTT
CDR3: CSASSPSMLAGELFF

length: 15
D: NA
size: few
V: TRBV20-1
J: TRBJ2-7
DNA: TGCAGTGCTGTCCCAGGGTCTAGGGCTTACTACGAGCAGTACTTC
CDR3: CSAVPGSRAYYEQYF

length: 16
D: TRBD2
size: NA
V: TRBV28
J: TRBJ2-5
DNA: TGTGCCAGCAGTTTGGGGCCGGGGGGACACCAAGAGACCCAGTACTTC
CDR3: CASSLGPGGHQETQYF

length: 14
D: TRBD1
size: many
V: TRBV6-1
J: TRBJ1-2
DNA: TGTGCCAGCAGTCGGGACAGCCACTTCTATGGCTACACCTTC
CDR3: CASSRDSHFYGYTF

length: 14
D: NA
size: NA
V: TRBV6-2/TRBV6-3
J: TRBJ2-3
DNA: TGTGCCAGCAGTTACAGTGATAGCACAGATACGCAGTATTTT
CDR3: CASSYSDSTDTQYF

length: 14
D: NA
size: many
V: TRBV12-3/TRBV12-4
J: TRBJ1-5
DNA: TGTGCCAGCAGGCGAGGGGGTAGCAATCAGCCCCAGCATTTT
CDR3: CASRRGGSNQPQHF

length: 14
D: TRBD1
size: NA
V: TRBV30
J: TRBJ2-5
DNA: TGTGCCTGGAGTCCCTTGACAGGGGAAGAGACCCAGTACTTC
CDR3: CAWSPLTGEETQYF

length: 12
D: NA
size: many
V: TRBV20-1
J: TRBJ1-1
DNA: TGCAGTGCTAGAGTCACAGGACGTGAAGCTTTCTTT
CDR3: CSARVTGREAFF

length: 16
D: TRBD1
size: NA
V: TRBV7-9
J: TRBJ2-7
DNA: TGTGCCAGCAGCTTAGGGGGCGTGGACAGGGGATCCGAGCAGTACTTC
CDR3: CASSLGGVDRGSEQYF

length: 15
D: NA
size: many
V: TRBV4-2
J: TRBJ1-3
DNA: TGTGCCAGCAGCCCACAGGGTTACTCTGGAAACACCATATATTTT
CDR3: CASSPQGYSGNTIYF

length: 18
D: TRBD2
size: NA
V: TRBV5-1
J: TRBJ2-5
DNA: TGCGCCAGCAGCCTCGCCGGGACTAGCGGGAGTGGCCAAGAGACCCAGTACTTC
CDR3: CASSLAGTSGSGQETQYF

length: 16
D: TRBD2
size: few
V: TRBV24-1
J: TRBJ2-1
DNA: TGTGCCACCAGTGATATTTCTAGCGGGAACTACAATGAGCAGTTCTTC
CDR3: CATSDISSGNYNEQFF

length: 13
D: NA
size: NA
V: TRBV7-9
J: TRBJ2-2
DNA: TGTGCCAGCCAAACGGCAAACACCGGGGAGCTGTTTTTT
CDR3: CASQTANTGELFF

length: 14
D: NA
size: many
V: TRBV6-5
J: TRBJ2-3
DNA: TGTGCCAGCAGTTCTAGGGGGAGCACAGATACGCAGTATTTT
CDR3: CASSSRGSTDTQYF

length: 15
D: TRBD2
size: few
V: TRBV20-1
J: TRBJ2-4
DNA: TGCAGTGCAATTAGCGGGGGGGAAGCCAAAAACATTCAGTACTTC
CDR3: CSAISGGEAKNIQYF

length: 15
D: NA
size: many
V: TRBV18
J: TRBJ2-5
DNA: TGTGCCAGCTCACTCCGGGACGGACTTAGGGAGACCCAGTACTTC
CDR3: CASSLRDGLRETQYF

length: 14
D: NA
size: NA
V: TRBV7-2
J: TRBJ2-5
DNA: TGTGCCAGCACCTCGTGGGGGGGCGGAGAGACCCAGTACTTC
CDR3: CASTSWGGGETQYF

length: 15
D: NA
size: many
V: TRBV5-6
J: TRBJ2-1
DNA: TGTGCCAGCAGCTTGGGTGTGACAGCCTACAATGAGCAGTTCTTC
CDR3: CASSLGVTAYNEQFF

length: 14
D: NA
size: many
V: TRBV24-1
J: TRBJ2-5
DNA: TGTGCCACCAGTGATTTGCGTTCCGGGGCGACCCAGTACTTC
CDR3: CATSDLRSGATQYF

length: 16
D: NA
size: NA
V: TRBV29-1
J: TRBJ2-4
DNA: TGCAGCGCTAACGGGCTAGACAGTACAGCCAAAAACATTCAGTACTTC
CDR3: CSANGLDSTAKNIQYF

length: 18
D: TRBD2
size: NA
V: TRBV11-2
J: TRBJ2-7
DNA: TGTGCCAGCAGCTTAGTAGGCACTAGCGGGAGGGGGAACTACGAGCAGTACTTC
CDR3: CASSLVGTSGRGNYEQYF

length: 14
D: NA
size: few
V: TRBV3-1
J: TRBJ1-1
DNA: TGTGCCAGCAGCCAAGTGGGGGGGACCACTGAAGCTTTCTTT
CDR3: CASSQVGGTTEAFF

length: 13
D: TRBD1
size: many
V: TRBV7-3
J: TRBJ2-5
DNA: TGTGCCAGCAGCTCCGGACAGGGGGAGACCCAGTACTTC
CDR3: CASSSGQGETQYF

length: 12
D: NA
size: many
V: TRBV5-4
J: TRBJ2-7
DNA: TGTGCCAGCAGCCGGGAAAGGGGCGAGCAGTACTTC
CDR3: CASSRERGEQYF

length: 15
D: NA
size: NA
V: TRBV4-2
J: TRBJ2-1
DNA: TGTGCCAGCAGCCAAGAGTGGCGGTCCTACAATGAGCAGTTCTTC
CDR3: CASSQEWRSYNEQFF